Sequencing of this T cell receptor beta chain was carried out in a study of blood T cell repertoires in COVID-19. At the level of the study: PBMCs, B-cell-depleted T cells, or T cells provided the cDNA or gDNA that made up the material.

This clone was observed a single time. Authors' processing steps: Reference gene primer amplification in the assay estimated nucleated cell counts. Data came from immunoSEQ multiplex PCR; TCRdb stores just in-frame clones and leaves some out. V and J calls and clone size follow that table, whereas D and trimming were derived from the DNA. The top ten hold 3% to 3.5% of the sample, which has almost 55,000 clones, around 90% seen once. Input material: peripheral blood. The receptor comes from a human donor in a cohort sampled during active COVID-19.

In DNA form, the CDR3 reads TGTGCCAGTAGTTCGACAGGGTCCACTGAAGCTTTCTTT. Translation gives CASSSTGSTEAFF. This chain connects TRBV19 to TRBJ1-1; 7 bases align to TRBD1. The germline gives CDR1 LNHDA, CDR2 SQIVND (reference sequence). The V segment lost 5 bases and the J segment 4 bases; nucleotides outside the gene matches: 4. CDR3 length: 13 amino acids.